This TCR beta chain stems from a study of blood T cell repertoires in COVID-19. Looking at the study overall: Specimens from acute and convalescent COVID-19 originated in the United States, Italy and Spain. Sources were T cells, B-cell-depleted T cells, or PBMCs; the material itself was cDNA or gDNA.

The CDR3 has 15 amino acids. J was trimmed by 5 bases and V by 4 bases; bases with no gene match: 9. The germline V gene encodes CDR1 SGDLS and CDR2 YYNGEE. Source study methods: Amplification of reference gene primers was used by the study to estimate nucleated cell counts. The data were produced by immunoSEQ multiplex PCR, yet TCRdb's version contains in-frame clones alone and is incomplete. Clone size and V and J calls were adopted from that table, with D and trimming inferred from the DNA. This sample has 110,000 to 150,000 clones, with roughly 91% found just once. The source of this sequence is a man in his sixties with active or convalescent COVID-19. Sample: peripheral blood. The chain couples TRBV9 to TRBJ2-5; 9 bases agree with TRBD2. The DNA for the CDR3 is TGTGCCAGCAGCTCTACTAGCGGGCCAGGGGAGACCCAGTACTTC. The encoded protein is CASSSTSGPGETQYF.